This T cell receptor beta chain was sequenced during a study of cytomegalovirus exposure and HLA in healthy donors. PCR used 60 Vbeta primers and 13 Jbeta primers. Only in-frame clones appear in the TCRdb table, and some are missing; sequencing was by immunoSEQ multiplex PCR. Counted here are some 120,000 clones, over 70% occurring once; the ten biggest clones make up roughly 1.6%. The CDR3 loop spans 15 amino acids. The germline gives CDR1 MNHEY, CDR2 SVGAGI. The germline V and J ends were trimmed by 5 bases and 7 bases, with 17 bases remaining between them. Those who donated were healthy bone marrow donors.

The sequenced sample was PBMCs. The V and J genes are TRBV6-5 and TRBJ1-4; TRBD1 is a possible D gene (5 bases). This TCR came from a young woman in good health and CMV-seronegative. The CDR3: CASSGAQGSGEKLFF. The CDR3 nucleotides are TGTGCCAGCAGTGGGGCCCAGGGATCGGGTGAAAAACTGTTTTTT.